Below, 28 T cell receptor beta chains from the same sample are listed, as sequenced in a study of blood T cell repertoires in COVID-19. The data were produced by immunoSEQ multiplex PCR, yet TCRdb's version contains in-frame clones alone and is incomplete. The repertoire holds tens of thousands of clones, with around 83% as singletons. Sequences were obtained from peripheral blood. The receptors here all came from a woman aged 60 to 75 with acute or convalescent COVID-19.

J is TRBJ2-1 and V is TRBV28; 7 bases line up with TRBD2. CDR1 MDHEN and CDR2 SYDVKM come from the germline V gene. The CDR3 is 16 amino acids. J lost 1 base, V lost 6 bases, and 9 bases had no gene match. CDR3 nucleotide sequence: TGTGCCAGCAGCCTAGCGGCAGTTATGTCCTACAATGAGCAGTTCTTC. This codes for CASSLAAVMSYNEQFF.

This chain connects TRBV5-6 to TRBJ1-1; TRBD1 matches at 9 bases. CDR3 length: 17 residues. The germline V gene has CDR1 SGHDT and CDR2 YYEEEE. V gave up 3 bases and J gave up 4 bases; unmatched junction bases: 13. DNA of the CDR3: TGTGCCAGCAGCTGGGGGACAGGGTCAACTTCAGTCACTGAAGCTTTCTTT. Protein: CASSWGTGSTSVTEAFF.

The gene calls are TRBV5-5 and TRBJ2-2, with 12 bases matching TRBD1. This CDR3 spans 16 amino acids. Trimming at V came to 1 base and at J to 9 bases, leaving 7 bases not matched to a gene. The germline V gene has CDR1 SGHKS and CDR2 YYEKEE (reference sequence). The CDR3 region has the DNA TGTGCCAGCAGCTTGCTGGGACAGGGGGCTTCTCGGGAGCTGTTTTTT. Translation: CASSLLGQGASRELFF.

The V gene is TRBV7-3, the J gene TRBJ1-1, with TRBD1 matching 9 bases. Looked up from germline, CDR1 is SGHTA and CDR2 is FQGTGA. The CDR3 is 16 amino acids. Losses at the gene ends were 5 bases for V and 3 bases for J; bases not matched to a gene: 10. CDR3 loop: CASSVQGAGRYTEAFF. CDR3 in DNA: TGTGCCAGCAGCGTACAGGGGGCAGGTCGGTACACTGAAGCTTTCTTT.

CDR3 DNA: TGTGCCAGCAGTTTACTCGCTCTCTCGGGAGACATGAACACTGAAGCTTTCTTT. It yields the protein CASSLLALSGDMNTEAFF. This rearrangement joins TRBV28 to TRBJ1-1; D gene uncertain. The CDR3 contains 18 residues. V was clipped by 2 bases and J by 0 bases, with 19 bases between them. The germline V gene has CDR1 MDHEN and CDR2 SYDVKM.

The rearrangement links TRBV30 to TRBJ2-7; D uncertain. V was pared by 8 bases and J by 0 bases, with 14 bases between. The CDR3 consists of 13 residues. The germline gives CDR1 GTSNPN, CDR2 SVGIG (reference sequence). Here the CDR3 reads CALVQISSYEQYF. The CDR3 region has the DNA TGTGCCCTTGTTCAGATAAGCTCCTACGAGCAGTACTTC.

In its sample, this clone was seen a few times. The chain combines TRBV18 with TRBJ1-1; 8 positions agree with TRBD1. Germline V lookup: CDR1 KGHSH, CDR2 LQKENI. The CDR3 totals 16 residues. V lost 3 bases and J lost 1; bases outside the gene matches: 7. The CDR3 DNA reads as TGTGCCAGCTCACCCCAGGGGGCAGGGACGAACACTGAAGCTTTCTTT. This gives the protein CASSPQGAGTNTEAFF.

The chain is built from TRBV5-1 and TRBJ1-1; D may be TRBD1 (5 bases). Trimming stripped 1 base from V and 3 bases from J, with 19 bases between. Germline V CDR1 and CDR2: SGHRS, YFSETQ. The CDR3 is 17 amino acids. CDR3 bases: TGCGCCAGCAGCTTGCCACAATTGGGGCAGGGTGACACTGAAGCTTTCTTT. Amino acid sequence: CASSLPQLGQGDTEAFF.

The chain combines TRBV5-4 with TRBJ2-1; D gene uncertain. V lost 0 bases and J lost 4, with 8 bases in between. Germline CDR1 SGHNT, CDR2 YYREEE (reference sequence). The CDR3 loop spans 14 amino acids. CDR3 sequence: CASSLVYPYNEQFF. CDR3 bases: TGTGCCAGCAGCTTGGTCTACCCATACAATGAGCAGTTCTTC.

This clone was seen only a few times. The CDR3 reads CASSLGLAGRSSYNEQFF. The DNA of the CDR3 is TGTGCCAGCAGTTTAGGACTAGCGGGAAGAAGCTCCTACAATGAGCAGTTCTTC. The rearrangement uses TRBV28 and TRBJ2-1; 12 nucleotides line up with TRBD2. V was clipped by 2 bases and J by 0 bases; unmatched bases: 5. Germline CDR1 reads MDHEN; CDR2 reads SYDVKM. The CDR3 length is 18 residues.

The chain carries TRBV9 and TRBJ2-5, with 14 bases aligning to TRBD2. The CDR3 extends over 17 amino acids. The V gene's germline CDR1 is SGDLS and CDR2 YYNGEE. With V trimmed by 4 bases and J by 4 bases, 9 bases remained unmatched. CDR3 amino acids: CASSSGGLAGVGETQYF. The CDR3 coding sequence is TGTGCCAGCAGCTCCGGGGGACTAGCGGGAGTAGGAGAGACCCAGTACTTC.

This clone has only one observation. In nucleotides, the CDR3 is TGTGCCAGCAGCTTAGCTTCCCTAGCGGCTAATACGCAGTATTTT. Its translation is CASSLASLAANTQYF. The chain uses TRBV7-9 and TRBJ2-3; 7 bases map to TRBD2. Germline V gives CDR1 SEHNR, CDR2 FQNEAQ (reference sequence). Losses at the gene ends were 0 bases for V and 7 bases for J; bases not matched to a gene: 7. The CDR3 is made up of 15 amino acids.

The CDR3 here is CASVLCGILYEQYF. CDR3 in DNA: TGTGCCAGTGTACTTTGCGGCATACTTTACGAGCAGTACTTC. The chain carries TRBV7-9 and TRBJ2-7; no definite D call. Germline V gene data show CDR1 as SEHNR and CDR2 as FQNEAQ (reference sequence). This CDR3 contains 14 residues. V was pared by 9 bases and J by 4 bases, with 19 bases between. The variable domain in full, with the rest retrieved from reference TRBV7-9 and TRBJ2-7, is DTGVSQNPRHKITKRGQNVTFRCDPISEHNRLYWYRQTLGQGPEFLTYFQNEAQLEKSRLLSDRFSAERPKGSFSTLEIQRTEQGDSAMYLCASVLCGILYEQYFGPGTRLTVT.

In this sample, this clone turned up a few times. The rearrangement links TRBV11-2 to TRBJ1-3, with 9 bases that match TRBD1. Trimming took 5 bases from V and 4 from J; bases not matched to a gene: 0. The CDR3 has 13 residues. Germline V gives CDR1 SGHAT, CDR2 FQNNGV. CDR3 loop: CASSGTGGNTIYF. In DNA form, the CDR3 reads TGTGCCAGCAGCGGGACAGGGGGAAACACCATATATTTT. Based on the CDR3 plus reference TRBV11-2 and TRBJ1-3, the full variable domain is EAGVAQSPRYKIIEKRQSVAFWCNPISGHATLYWYQQILGQGPKLLIQFQNNGVVDDSQLPKDRFSAERLKGVDSTLKIQPAKLEDSAVYLCASSGTGGNTIYFGEGSWLTVV.

The chain recombines TRBV27 with TRBJ2-2, with TRBD2 matching 7 bases. Germline V gene data show CDR1 as MNHEY and CDR2 as SMNVEV (reference sequence). The CDR3 runs to 17 residues. The trim removed 4 bases at V and 7 bases at J, leaving 15 bases unmatched. Written as DNA, the CDR3 is TGTGCCAGCAGTTCCGCCCTAGCGGCCACAAGGGGCGGGGAGCTGTTTTTT. This gives the protein CASSSALAATRGGELFF.

The chain carries TRBV6-6 and TRBJ1-5; 7 bases are shared with TRBD1. The CDR3 is 14 residues long. Germline CDR1 MNHNY, CDR2 SVGAGI (reference sequence). The J segment lost 4 bases and the V segment lost 2 bases, leaving 2 bases of the junction unmatched. The CDR3 loop reads CASSYEDRNQPQHF. CDR3 sequence (DNA): TGTGCCAGCAGTTACGAGGACAGGAATCAGCCCCAGCATTTT.

V and J are TRBV6-5 and TRBJ1-1, with D possibly matching TRBD1 (5 bases). The CDR3 length is 10 residues. In germline, CDR1 is MNHEY, CDR2 SVGAGI. The ends were cut back, 6 bases at V and 10 bases at J, with 9 bases in the middle. This chain's CDR3 is CASRDSRAFF. DNA of the CDR3: TGTGCCAGCAGAGACAGTCGAGCTTTCTTT.

V usage is TRBV25-1 and J usage is TRBJ1-1; D not certain. Germline CDR1 is MGHDK and CDR2 is SYGVNS. V was cut by 6 bases and J by 1 base, with 9 bases left in between. The CDR3 has 13 amino acids. This CDR3 is CASSFTGNTEAFF. The CDR3 DNA reads as TGTGCCAGCAGCTTTACGGGGAACACTGAAGCTTTCTTT.

The CDR3 reads CASSFSGTGTIGNTIYF. The CDR3 nucleotides are TGTGCCAGCAGCTTCTCGGGGACAGGGACGATAGGAAACACCATATATTTT. The rearrangement joins TRBV28 to TRBJ1-3, with 9 bases that match TRBD1. This CDR3 has 17 amino acids. The junction had 13 bases not matched to a gene; V was cut back by 6 bases and J by 4 bases. The germline V gene has CDR1 MDHEN and CDR2 SYDVKM. The complete variable domain, with remaining parts taken from reference TRBV28 and TRBJ1-3, reads DVKVTQSSRYLVKRTGEKVFLECVQDMDHENMFWYRQDPGLGLRLIYFSYDVKMKEKGDIPEGYSVSREKKERFSLILESASTNQTSMYLCASSFSGTGTIGNTIYFGEGSWLTVV.

V usage is TRBV24-1 and J usage is TRBJ2-1, with a possible D match to TRBD1 (6 bases). CDR3 length: 15 residues. In germline, CDR1 is KGHDR, CDR2 SFDVKD. Trimming removed 1 base at V and 8 bases at J, with 14 bases between. The CDR3 sequence is CATSDLGQGLDEQFF. In DNA form, the CDR3 reads TGTGCCACCAGTGATTTAGGTCAGGGGCTAGATGAGCAGTTCTTC.

This rearrangement joins TRBV19 to TRBJ2-5, with TRBD2 matching over 7 bases. The trim removed 5 bases at V and 4 bases at J, leaving 19 bases unmatched. Germline lookup yields CDR1 LNHDA and CDR2 SQIVND (reference sequence). CDR3 length: 18 amino acids. As DNA, the CDR3 is TGTGCCAGTAGTGCGATTCACAACCGGGACTACCGGGCAGAGACCCAGTACTTC. It encodes CASSAIHNRDYRAETQYF.

The chain carries TRBV20-1 and TRBJ1-2; 7 bases line up with TRBD1. Germline V CDR1 and CDR2: DFQATT, SNEGSKA (reference sequence). The CDR3 is 15 residues long. V shed 3 bases and J 1 base; nucleotides not matched to a gene: 8. The CDR3 DNA is TGCAGTGCTAGTGGGGGACAGATAGGTAACTATGGCTACACCTTC. It codes for CSASGGQIGNYGYTF.

Notes on this clone: Relative to the germline gene, one junction end is altered; a read error may explain this. The V call is TRBV7-2, the J call TRBJ1-1, with 8 positions matching TRBD1. Germline V gene lookup returns CDR1 SGHTA and CDR2 FQGNSA. The CDR3 extends over 14 amino acids. CDR3 DNA sequence: TGTGCCAGCAGCTTAGGCTTGACCAGACAGGGGAATCTCTTT. Encoded protein: CASSLGLTRQGNLF.

J is TRBJ2-7 and V is TRBV3-1 (or the pseudogene TRBV3-2), with 12 bases that match TRBD1. The V gene's germline CDR1 is LGHDT and CDR2 YNNKEL (reference sequence). The CDR3 covers 15 residues. V was pared by 2 bases and J by 9 bases, with 8 bases of the junction left unmatched. The CDR3 reads CASSQLGQGASGQYF. The CDR3 nucleotides are TGTGCCAGCAGCCAACTGGGACAGGGGGCCTCCGGGCAGTACTTC.

The chain has TRBV18 and TRBJ1-1; 8 positions match TRBD1. J gave up 1 base and V 11 bases, and 6 bases lay outside the gene matches. Germline CDR1 is KGHSH and CDR2 is LQKENI. This CDR3 has 13 residues. Here the CDR3 reads CAGLTGANTEAFF. The DNA of the CDR3 is TGTGCCGGGTTGACAGGGGCGAACACTGAAGCTTTCTTT. Drawing the rest from reference TRBV18 and TRBJ1-1, the complete variable domain is NAGVMQNPRHLVRRRGQEARLRCSPMKGHSHVYWYRQLPEEGLKFMVYLQKENIIDESGMPKERFSAEFPKEGPSILRIQQVVRGDSAAYFCAGLTGANTEAFFGQGTRLTVV.

This clone has just a few counts. This chain joins TRBV6-5 and TRBJ2-1; 9 positions match TRBD1. There are 13 residues in the CDR3. Germline V gene data show CDR1 as MNHEY and CDR2 as SVGAGI. With 6 bases clipped from V and 6 bases from J, the junction kept 3 bases outside the gene matches. The CDR3 sequence: CASSGTGFNEQFF. The CDR3 region has the DNA TGTGCCAGCAGCGGGACAGGGTTCAATGAGCAGTTCTTC.

The J gene is TRBJ1-5, the V gene TRBV19, with 7 positions matching TRBD1. This CDR3 comprises 17 residues. Germline V CDR1 and CDR2: LNHDA, SQIVND (reference sequence). The junction had 18 bases not matched to a gene; V was cut back by 5 bases and J by 8 bases. The CDR3 spells CASSFGGTAGLKEPQHF. The CDR3 nucleotides are TGTGCCAGTAGTTTCGGCGGGACAGCGGGTCTCAAGGAGCCCCAGCATTTT. The full variable domain, in which reference TRBV19 and TRBJ1-5 provide the parts outside the CDR3, is DGGITQSPKYLFRKEGQNVTLSCEQNLNHDAMYWYRQDPGQGLRLIYYSQIVNDFQKGDIAEGYSVSREKKESFPLTVTSAQKNPTAFYLCASSFGGTAGLKEPQHFGDGTRLSIL.

The chain links TRBV29-1 to TRBJ1-2, with D possibly matching TRBD1 (5 bases). Germline assignment: CDR1 SQVTM and CDR2 ANQGSEA. V lost 3 bases to trimming and J lost 7 bases, with 21 bases between them. The CDR3 runs to 15 residues. As DNA, the CDR3 is TGCAGCGTTGACGGGGGAGGGGTAGTGAGTTCTGGCTACACCTTC. It yields the protein CSVDGGGVVSSGYTF.